These 18 T cell receptor beta chains were all obtained from the same sample, sequenced in a study of T cell changes during pregnancy in multiple sclerosis. Libraries were prepared by immunoSEQ multiplex PCR; TCRdb keeps only in-frame clonotypes and omits some of them. In the table there are approximately 110,000 clones, approximately 91% of which are singletons. This specimen consisted of peripheral blood, obtained after pregnancy. The receptor set was obtained from a female donor with multiple sclerosis, enrolled in a pregnancy study.

V and J are TRBV19 and TRBJ2-7, with 8 bases fitting TRBD1. This CDR3 spans 15 amino acids. The germline V gene encodes CDR1 LNHDA and CDR2 SQIVND (reference sequence). With 5 bases clipped from V and 3 bases from J, the junction kept 9 bases outside the gene matches. The CDR3 DNA is TGTGCCAGTAGTCGCCGGGACAGGCGGCACTACGAGCAGTACTTC. Translating it yields CASSRRDRRHYEQYF. The full variable domain, its missing parts supplied by reference TRBV19 and TRBJ2-7, is DGGITQSPKYLFRKEGQNVTLSCEQNLNHDAMYWYRQDPGQGLRLIYYSQIVNDFQKGDIAEGYSVSREKKESFPLTVTSAQKNPTAFYLCASSRRDRRHYEQYFGPGTRLTVT.

For this clone: An end of the junction does not agree with germline; a read error may underlie this. This chain joins TRBV11-2 and TRBJ1-2, with no clear D. Germline assignment: CDR1 SGHAT and CDR2 FQNNGV. This CDR3 has 12 amino acids. The CDR3 nucleotides read TGTGCCAGCACCTTAGGGTCGGGGGGCTACACCTTC. Its translation: CASTLGSGGYTF.

This sequence joins TRBV7-2 and TRBJ2-2; 11 bases match TRBD2. Germline V gene lookup returns CDR1 SGHTA and CDR2 FQGNSA. V lost 3 bases and J lost 6; bases outside the gene matches: 6. This CDR3 contains 16 residues. The CDR3 DNA sequence: TGTGCCAGCAGCTTTTTCGGGACTAGCGGTCCCGGGGAGCTGTTTTTT. This translates into CASSFFGTSGPGELFF.

In DNA, the CDR3 is TGCGCCAGCAGCCAAGGTAGCAGCCTCGGAAACACCATATATTTT. It codes for CASSQGSSLGNTIYF. V is TRBV4-1 and J is TRBJ1-3; D is unresolved. Deletions cut 1 base from V and 4 bases from J, with 11 bases between. Per the germline V gene, CDR1 is MGHRA and CDR2 is YSYEKL. The CDR3 runs 15 residues.

The sample holds one count of this clone. The chain is built from TRBV12-2 and TRBJ2-1; the D call of TRBD2 is as the table states it, not checked on the DNA. TRBV12-2 counts as a pseudogene. CDR3 length: 13 amino acids. CDR3 DNA: TGTGCAAGTCGCCTGGGTCCTAGCAATGAGCAGTTCTTC. It codes for CASRLGPSNEQFF.

The chain links TRBV2 to TRBJ2-2; tentative D call: TRBD2 (6 bases). Trimming shortened V by 7 bases and J by 5 bases, and 14 bases separated the two germline ends. Germline V gene sequence: CDR1 SNHLY, CDR2 FYNNEI. This CDR3 comprises 14 residues. CDR3 DNA: TGTGCCAGCAACGGGGCGGGGTGGACCGGGGAGCTGTTTTTT. Translated, it gives CASNGAGWTGELFF. Full variable domain (outside the CDR3, taken from reference TRBV2 and TRBJ2-2): EPEVTQTPSHQVTQMGQEVILRCVPISNHLYFYWYRQILGQKVEFLVSFYNNEISEKSEIFDDQFSVERPDGSNFTLKIRSTKLEDSAMYFCASNGAGWTGELFFGEGSRLTVL.

The chain links TRBV6-4 to TRBJ1-5; possibly TRBD1 for D (6 bases). The length of the CDR3 is 13 residues. Trimming removed 4 bases from V and 4 bases from J, with 8 bases in between. Germline assignment: CDR1 MRHNA and CDR2 SNTAGT. CDR3 amino acids: CASSAGANQPQHF. DNA for the CDR3: TGTGCCAGCAGTGCAGGGGCGAATCAGCCCCAGCATTTT.

The chain couples TRBV6-1 to TRBJ2-2; no firm D call. CDR1 is MNHNS and CDR2 is SASEGT in the germline V gene. The V end was cut by 0 bases, the J end by 4 bases, with 6 bases between. CDR3 length: 14 amino acids. This CDR3 reads CASSEAVGTGELFF. For the CDR3, the DNA is TGTGCCAGCAGTGAAGCTGTCGGCACCGGGGAGCTGTTTTTT.

The J gene is TRBJ1-2, the V gene TRBV7-8, with 9 positions matching TRBD1. Germline V gives CDR1 SGHVS, CDR2 FQNEAQ. The CDR3 length is 15 residues. Trimming removed 5 bases from V and 7 bases from J; junction bases left unmatched: 11. CDR3 in DNA: TGTGCCAGCAGCCCCATCCAACAGGGGGCTAGTGGCTACACCTTC. Its translation: CASSPIQQGASGYTF.

This clone was observed a few times. The chain employs TRBV9 and TRBJ2-7; tentatively, D is TRBD2 (7 bases). V was cut by 4 bases and J by 3 bases, with 11 bases left in between. Germline V gene sequence: CDR1 SGDLS, CDR2 YYNGEE. The CDR3 is 13 amino acids. The CDR3 region is CASSLGGGYEQYF. The CDR3, as DNA: TGTGCCAGCAGCTTAGGGGGGGGCTACGAGCAGTACTTC.

J is TRBJ2-3 and V is TRBV13; 10 nucleotides align to TRBD2. V lost 6 bases to trimming and J lost 9 bases; unmatched junction nucleotides: 6. The CDR3 consists of 13 residues. Germline CDR1 reads PRHDT; CDR2 reads FYEKMQ (reference sequence). CDR3 DNA sequence: TGTGCCAGCAGTACGCTAGCGGGGGCCACGCAGTATTTT. Encoded protein: CASSTLAGATQYF.

The V call is TRBV9, the J call TRBJ1-2; TRBD1 might be the D (5 bases). This CDR3 has 12 residues. V was cut by 3 bases and J by 7 bases, with 10 bases left in between. Germline CDR1 and CDR2: SGDLS and YYNGEE. The CDR3 region has the DNA TGTGCCAGCAGCGCAGCAGGGCTTGGCTACACCTTC. This encodes CASSAAGLGYTF.

This sequence joins TRBV19 and TRBJ2-1; the D is unclear. The CDR3 has 15 residues. Trimming shortened V by 3 bases and J by 0 bases, and 9 bases separated the two germline ends. CDR1 is LNHDA, CDR2 SQIVND, per germline (reference sequence). In nucleotides, the CDR3 is TGTGCCAGTAGTATTGAACGGTCCTCCTACAATGAGCAGTTCTTC. It is translated as CASSIERSSYNEQFF.

The chain has TRBV2 and TRBJ2-5, with D unresolved. The V gene lost 7 bases and the J gene lost 1 base, with 16 bases spanning the gap. The CDR3 has 15 amino acids. From germline, CDR1 is SNHLY and CDR2 FYNNEI. The CDR3 here is CASIAASITQETQYF. The CDR3 nucleotides read TGTGCCAGCATCGCGGCCAGTATTACCCAAGAGACCCAGTACTTC.

The table lists this clone with a count of one. The CDR3 loop is CASSPTGGPSNSYEQYF. The CDR3 coding sequence is TGTGCCAGCTCACCCACAGGGGGCCCATCGAACTCCTACGAGCAGTACTTC. The rearrangement uses TRBV18 and TRBJ2-7; 9 bases are shared with TRBD1. The germline CDR1 and CDR2 sequences are KGHSH and LQKENI. The CDR3 covers 17 residues. V lost 3 bases to trimming and J lost 0 bases; unmatched junction nucleotides: 9.

The rearrangement joins TRBV15 to TRBJ1-2, with 7 bases fitting TRBD1. Germline V gene sequence: CDR1 LNHNV, CDR2 YYDKDF (reference sequence). Trimming took 1 base from V and 2 from J; bases not matched to a gene: 4. There are 15 residues in the CDR3. The CDR3 DNA reads TGTGCCACCAGCAGAGCCGACAGGGAGAACTATGGCTACACCTTC. This gives the protein CATSRADRENYGYTF.

The table lists this clone with a count of one. The gene calls are TRBV2 and TRBJ2-1, with D possibly matching TRBD1 (6 bases). V was cut by 0 bases and J by 14 bases, with 11 bases left in between. There are 12 residues in the CDR3. Germline CDR1 reads SNHLY; CDR2 reads FYNNEI. This chain's CDR3 is CASSEAAGVEFF. The CDR3 DNA is TGTGCCAGCAGTGAAGCAGCAGGGGTGGAGTTCTTC.

The chain uses TRBV9 and TRBJ2-5, with D tentatively TRBD1 (6 bases). V lost 0 bases and J 1 base, leaving 13 bases between the germline ends. Germline values: CDR1 SGDLS, CDR2 YYNGEE. This CDR3 comprises 16 residues. CDR3 region: CASSVAGPGAQETQYF. In DNA form, the CDR3 reads TGTGCCAGCAGCGTAGCAGGTCCAGGGGCCCAAGAGACCCAGTACTTC.